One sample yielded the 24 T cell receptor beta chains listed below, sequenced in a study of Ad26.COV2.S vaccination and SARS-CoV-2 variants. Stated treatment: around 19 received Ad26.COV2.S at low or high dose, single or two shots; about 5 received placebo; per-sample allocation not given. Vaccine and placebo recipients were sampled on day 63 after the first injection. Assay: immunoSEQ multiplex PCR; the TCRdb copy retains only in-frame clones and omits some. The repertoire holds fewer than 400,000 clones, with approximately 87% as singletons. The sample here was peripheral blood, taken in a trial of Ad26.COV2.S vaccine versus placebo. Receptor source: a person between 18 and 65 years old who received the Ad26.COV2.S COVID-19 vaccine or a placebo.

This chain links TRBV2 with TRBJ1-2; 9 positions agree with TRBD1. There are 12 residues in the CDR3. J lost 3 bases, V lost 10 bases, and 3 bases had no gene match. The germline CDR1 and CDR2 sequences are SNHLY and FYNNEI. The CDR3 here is CATRDRDYGYTF. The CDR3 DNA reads TGTGCCACCCGGGACAGGGACTATGGCTACACCTTC.

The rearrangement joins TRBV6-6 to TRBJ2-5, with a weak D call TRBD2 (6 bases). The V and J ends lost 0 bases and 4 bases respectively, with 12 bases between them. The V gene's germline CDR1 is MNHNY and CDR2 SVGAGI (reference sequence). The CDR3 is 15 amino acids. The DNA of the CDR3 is TGTGCCAGCAGTTACTCGAGGGAGGCAGGAGAGACCCAGTACTTC. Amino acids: CASSYSREAGETQYF.

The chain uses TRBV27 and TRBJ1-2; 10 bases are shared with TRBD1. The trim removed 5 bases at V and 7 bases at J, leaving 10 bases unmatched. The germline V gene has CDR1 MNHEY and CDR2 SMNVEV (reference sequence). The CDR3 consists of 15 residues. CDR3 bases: TGTGCCAGCAGTCTCACCCCATGGGACAGGGGTGGCTACACCTTC. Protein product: CASSLTPWDRGGYTF.

The CDR3 spells CASSQEWAPSTDTQYF. The CDR3 bases are TGCGCCAGCAGCCAAGAGTGGGCCCCTAGCACAGATACGCAGTATTTT. This chain joins TRBV4-1 and TRBJ2-3; D is unresolved. The CDR3 consists of 16 residues. Trimming removed 0 bases at V and 0 bases at J, with 10 bases between. Germline values: CDR1 MGHRA, CDR2 YSYEKL.

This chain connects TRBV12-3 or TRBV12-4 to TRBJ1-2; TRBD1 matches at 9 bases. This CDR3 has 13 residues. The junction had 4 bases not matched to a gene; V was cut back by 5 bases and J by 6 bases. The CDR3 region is CASSPGTGNGYTF. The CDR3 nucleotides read TGTGCCAGCAGTCCCGGGACAGGGAATGGCTACACCTTC.

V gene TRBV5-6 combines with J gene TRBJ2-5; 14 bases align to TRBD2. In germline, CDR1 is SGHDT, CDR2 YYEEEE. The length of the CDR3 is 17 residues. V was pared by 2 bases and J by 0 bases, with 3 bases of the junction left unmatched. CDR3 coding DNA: TGTGCCAGCAGCTTAGGACTAGCGGGGGGATACCAAGAGACCCAGTACTTC. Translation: CASSLGLAGGYQETQYF.

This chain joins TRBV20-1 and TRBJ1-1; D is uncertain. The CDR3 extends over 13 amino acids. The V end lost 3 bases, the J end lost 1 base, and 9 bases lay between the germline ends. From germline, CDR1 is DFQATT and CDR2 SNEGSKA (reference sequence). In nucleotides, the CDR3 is TGCAGTGCTAGTCGTGCTGGGAACACTGAAGCTTTCTTT. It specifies CSASRAGNTEAFF.

The CDR3 DNA reads as TGTGCCAGCAGCCCTGCGTGGAATGAGCAGTTCTTC. Residues: CASSPAWNEQFF. The rearrangement uses TRBV7-2 and TRBJ2-1; no clear D. V lost 5 bases to trimming and J lost 7 bases, with 9 bases between them. This CDR3 region has 12 residues. Germline CDR1 reads SGHTA; CDR2 reads FQGNSA.

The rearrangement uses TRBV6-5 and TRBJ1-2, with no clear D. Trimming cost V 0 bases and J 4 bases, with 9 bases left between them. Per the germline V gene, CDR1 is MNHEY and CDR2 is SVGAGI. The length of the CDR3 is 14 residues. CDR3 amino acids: CASSYSLGRYGYTF. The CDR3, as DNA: TGTGCCAGCAGTTACTCGTTAGGACGCTATGGCTACACCTTC.

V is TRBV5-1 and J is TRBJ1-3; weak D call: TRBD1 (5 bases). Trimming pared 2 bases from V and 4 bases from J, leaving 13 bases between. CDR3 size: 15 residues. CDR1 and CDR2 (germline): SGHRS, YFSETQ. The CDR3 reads CASSFTEGPGNTIYF. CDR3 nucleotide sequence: TGCGCCAGCAGCTTTACAGAGGGGCCAGGAAACACCATATATTTT.

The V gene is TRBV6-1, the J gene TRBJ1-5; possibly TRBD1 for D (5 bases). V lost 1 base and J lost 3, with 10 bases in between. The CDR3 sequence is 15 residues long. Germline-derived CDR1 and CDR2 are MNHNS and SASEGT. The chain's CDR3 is CASSEGGTFNQPQHF. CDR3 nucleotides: TGTGCCAGCAGTGAAGGAGGGACTTTCAATCAGCCCCAGCATTTT.

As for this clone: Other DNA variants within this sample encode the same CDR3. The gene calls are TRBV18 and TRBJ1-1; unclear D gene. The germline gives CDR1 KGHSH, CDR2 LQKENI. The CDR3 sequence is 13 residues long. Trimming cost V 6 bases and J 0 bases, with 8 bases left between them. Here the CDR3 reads CASSQGLNTEAFF. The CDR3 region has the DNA TGTGCCAGCTCGCAAGGTCTGAACACTGAAGCTTTCTTT.

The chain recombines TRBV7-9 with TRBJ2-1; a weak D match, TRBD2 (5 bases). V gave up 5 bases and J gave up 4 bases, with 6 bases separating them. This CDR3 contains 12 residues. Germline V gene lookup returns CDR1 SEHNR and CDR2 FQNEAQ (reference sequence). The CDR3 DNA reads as TGTGCCAGCAGCGCGGGTTACAATGAGCAGTTCTTC. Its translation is CASSAGYNEQFF.

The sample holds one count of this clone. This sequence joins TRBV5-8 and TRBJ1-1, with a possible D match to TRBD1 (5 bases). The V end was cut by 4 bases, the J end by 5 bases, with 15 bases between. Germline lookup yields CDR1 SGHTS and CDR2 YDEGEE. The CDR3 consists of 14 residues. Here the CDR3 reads CASSRGGVLTEAFF. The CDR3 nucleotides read TGTGCCAGCAGCCGGGGAGGGGTTTTGACTGAAGCTTTCTTT.

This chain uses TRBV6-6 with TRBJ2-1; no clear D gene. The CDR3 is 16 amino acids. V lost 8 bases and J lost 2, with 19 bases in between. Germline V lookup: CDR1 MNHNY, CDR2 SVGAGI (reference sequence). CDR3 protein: CASRLNAAIPYNEQFF. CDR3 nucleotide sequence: TGTGCCAGCCGTCTTAACGCGGCAATCCCCTACAATGAGCAGTTCTTC.

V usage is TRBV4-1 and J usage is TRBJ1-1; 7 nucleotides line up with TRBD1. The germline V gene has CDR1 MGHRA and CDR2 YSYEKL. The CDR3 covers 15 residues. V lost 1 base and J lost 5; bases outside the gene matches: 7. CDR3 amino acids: CASSQAPGGGTEAFF. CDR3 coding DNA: TGCGCCAGCAGCCAAGCACCAGGGGGAGGGACTGAAGCTTTCTTT.

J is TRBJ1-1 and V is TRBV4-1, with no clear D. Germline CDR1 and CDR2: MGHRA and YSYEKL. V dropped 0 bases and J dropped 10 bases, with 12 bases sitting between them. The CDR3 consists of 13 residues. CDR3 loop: CASSQDWSMAAFF. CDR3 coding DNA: TGCGCCAGCAGCCAAGATTGGTCTATGGCAGCTTTCTTT.

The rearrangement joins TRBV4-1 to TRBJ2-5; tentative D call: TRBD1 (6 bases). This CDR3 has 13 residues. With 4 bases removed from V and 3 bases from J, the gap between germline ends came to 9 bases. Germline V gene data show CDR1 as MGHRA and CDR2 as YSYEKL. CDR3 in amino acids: CASSPRGKETQYF. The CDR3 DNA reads TGCGCCAGCAGCCCTAGGGGGAAAGAGACCCAGTACTTC.

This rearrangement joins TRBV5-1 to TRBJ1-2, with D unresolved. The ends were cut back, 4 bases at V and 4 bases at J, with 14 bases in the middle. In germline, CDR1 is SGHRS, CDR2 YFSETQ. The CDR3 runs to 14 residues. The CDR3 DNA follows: TGCGCCAGCAGCGGGATAGGAGTCGTCTATGGCTACACCTTC. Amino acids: CASSGIGVVYGYTF.

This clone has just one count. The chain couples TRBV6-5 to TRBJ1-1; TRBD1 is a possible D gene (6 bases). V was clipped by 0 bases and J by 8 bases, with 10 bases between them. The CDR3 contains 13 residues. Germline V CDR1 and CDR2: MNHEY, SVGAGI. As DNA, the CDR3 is TGTGCCAGCAGTTACTCGACCGGGACAGAAGCTTTCTTT. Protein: CASSYSTGTEAFF.

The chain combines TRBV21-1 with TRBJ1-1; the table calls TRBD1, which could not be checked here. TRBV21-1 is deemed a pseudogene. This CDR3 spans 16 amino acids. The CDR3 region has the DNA TGTGCCAGCCCCTCGGGCAGGGGGCGCTTTGACGCTGAAGCTTTCTTT. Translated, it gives CASPSGRGRFDAEAFF.

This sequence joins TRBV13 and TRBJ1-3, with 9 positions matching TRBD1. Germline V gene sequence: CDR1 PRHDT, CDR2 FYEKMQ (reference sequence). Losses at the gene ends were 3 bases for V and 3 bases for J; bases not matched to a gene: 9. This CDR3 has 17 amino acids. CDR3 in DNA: TGTGCCAGCAGCTTTCAGCAAACAGGGGGCTATGGAAACACCATATATTTT. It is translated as CASSFQQTGGYGNTIYF.

The CDR3: CASSPQLQGQNSPLHF. The CDR3 bases are TGTGCCAGCAGCCCACAGCTACAGGGGCAGAATTCACCCCTCCACTTT. J is TRBJ1-6 and V is TRBV11-2; 7 nucleotides agree with TRBD1. The V gene's germline CDR1 is SGHAT and CDR2 FQNNGV. This CDR3 region has 16 residues. The J segment lost 7 bases and the V segment lost 5 bases, leaving 11 bases of the junction unmatched.

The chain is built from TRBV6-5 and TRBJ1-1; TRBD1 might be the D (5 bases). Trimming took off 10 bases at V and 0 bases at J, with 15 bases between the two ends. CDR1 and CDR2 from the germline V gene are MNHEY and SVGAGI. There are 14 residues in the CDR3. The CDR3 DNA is TGTGCCACCCTGGGGGAGATTATGAACACTGAAGCTTTCTTT. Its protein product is CATLGEIMNTEAFF.